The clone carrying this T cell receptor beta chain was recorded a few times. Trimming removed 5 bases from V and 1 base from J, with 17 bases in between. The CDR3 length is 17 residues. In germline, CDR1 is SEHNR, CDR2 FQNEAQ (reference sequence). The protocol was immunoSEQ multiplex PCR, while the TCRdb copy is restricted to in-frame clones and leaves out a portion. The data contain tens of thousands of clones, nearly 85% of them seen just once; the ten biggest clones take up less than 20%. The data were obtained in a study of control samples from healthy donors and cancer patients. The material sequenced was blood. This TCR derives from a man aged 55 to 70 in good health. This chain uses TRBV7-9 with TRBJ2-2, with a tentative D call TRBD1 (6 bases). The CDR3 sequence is CASSPGGRGWNTGELFF. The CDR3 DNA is TGTGCCAGCAGCCCTGGGGGCAGGGGTTGGAACACCGGGGAGCTGTTTTTT.